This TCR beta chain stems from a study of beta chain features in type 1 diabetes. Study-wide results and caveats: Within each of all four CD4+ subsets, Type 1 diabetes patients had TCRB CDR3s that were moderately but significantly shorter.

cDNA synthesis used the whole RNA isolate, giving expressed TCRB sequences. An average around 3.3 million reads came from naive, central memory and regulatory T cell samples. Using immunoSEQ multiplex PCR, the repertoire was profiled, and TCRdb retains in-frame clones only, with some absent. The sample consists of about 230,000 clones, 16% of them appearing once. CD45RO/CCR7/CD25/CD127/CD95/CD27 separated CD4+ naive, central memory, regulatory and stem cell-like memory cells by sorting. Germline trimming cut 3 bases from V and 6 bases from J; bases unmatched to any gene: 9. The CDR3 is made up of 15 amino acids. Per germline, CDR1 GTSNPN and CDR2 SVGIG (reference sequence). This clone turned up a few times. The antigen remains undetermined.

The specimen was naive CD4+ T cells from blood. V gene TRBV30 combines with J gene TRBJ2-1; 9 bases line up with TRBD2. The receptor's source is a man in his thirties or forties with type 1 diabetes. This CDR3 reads CAWRALAGRVNEQFF. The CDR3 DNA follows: TGTGCCTGGAGGGCACTAGCGGGTAGGGTCAATGAGCAGTTCTTC.